This passage covers 3 T cell receptor beta chains from one sample sequenced in a study of T cell repertoires in cytomegalovirus infection (dated by TCRdb to about 2019). Antigen specificity for these receptors is unknown. Taken with the paper, the label for treatment or condition translates to: in vitro stimulation with specific CMV peptide epitopes to enrich CMV-specific T cells. The data were produced on an Illumina HiSeq 1500. TCRdb trimmed the raw reads at Q25, called clones with MiXCR and kept productive beta chains. A single entry per CDR3 protein holds the most common genes and DNA from its merged rows. The sample profile shows fewer than 850,000 distinct CDR3 sequences; almost 30% of them were found once. The top ten clones comprise approximately 14% of the sample. Sequencing was performed on cultured CD8+ T cells from PBMCs, taken from culture after CMV antigen stimulation. These receptors came from a human donor in good health (CMV status not recorded). Some clones in this sample may be carry-over from other donors' samples.

The chain links TRBV3-1 to TRBJ2-3; possibly TRBD1 or TRBD2 for D (6 bases each). V lost 2 bases to trimming and J lost 2 bases, with 11 bases between them. Germline V gives CDR1 LGHDT, CDR2 YNNKEL (reference sequence). The CDR3 consists of 15 residues. CDR3 coding DNA: TGTGCCAGCAGCCAAAAGGGGGGCTACACAGATACGCAGTATTTT. Amino acid sequence: CASSQKGGYTDTQYF.

V and J are TRBV7-9 and TRBJ1-1; no reliable D call. The CDR3 is 10 residues long. Germline V gene lookup returns CDR1 SEHNR and CDR2 FQNEAQ (reference sequence). The V end was cut by 4 bases, the J end by 7 bases, with 4 bases between. The CDR3 sequence: CASSSREAFF. The CDR3 nucleotides read TGTGCCAGCAGCTCCCGTGAAGCTTTCTTT.

The V call is TRBV29-1, the J call TRBJ2-2; D unresolved. V was shortened by 4 bases and J by 0 bases, with 6 bases between the two germline ends. The CDR3 has 13 residues. Germline values: CDR1 SQVTM, CDR2 ANQGSEA. In nucleotides, the CDR3 is TGCAGCGTTGTAGCCGCGAACACCGGGGAGCTGTTTTTT. Translation gives CSVVAANTGELFF.